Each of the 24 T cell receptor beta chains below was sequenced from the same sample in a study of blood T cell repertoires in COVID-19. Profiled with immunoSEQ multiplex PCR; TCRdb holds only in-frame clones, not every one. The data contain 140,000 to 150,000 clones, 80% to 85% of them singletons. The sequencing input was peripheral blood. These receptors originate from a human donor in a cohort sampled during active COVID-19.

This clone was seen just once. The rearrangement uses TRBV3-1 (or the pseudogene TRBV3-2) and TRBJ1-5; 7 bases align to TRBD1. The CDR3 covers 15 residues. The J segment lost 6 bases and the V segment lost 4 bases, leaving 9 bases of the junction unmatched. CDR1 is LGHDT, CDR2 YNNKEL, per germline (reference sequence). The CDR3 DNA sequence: TGTGCCAGCAGCCCGTCCGACAGGGTAGGTCAGCCCCAGCATTTT. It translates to CASSPSDRVGQPQHF.

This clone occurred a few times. The CDR3 DNA is TGTGCCAGCAGTTACTCGAGGGGGAGTAAGGCTGGCTACACCTTC. Translating gives CASSYSRGSKAGYTF. The V gene is TRBV6-5, the J gene TRBJ1-2; weak D call: TRBD1 (6 bases). Germline loops: CDR1 MNHEY, CDR2 SVGAGI. There are 15 residues in the CDR3. The germline V and J ends were trimmed by 0 bases and 7 bases, with 15 bases remaining between them.

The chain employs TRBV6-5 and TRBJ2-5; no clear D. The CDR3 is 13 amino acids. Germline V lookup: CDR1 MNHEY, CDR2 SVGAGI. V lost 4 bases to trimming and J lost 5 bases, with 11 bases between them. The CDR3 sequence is CASSSLRWETQYF. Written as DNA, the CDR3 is TGTGCCAGCAGTTCACTTCGTTGGGAGACCCAGTACTTC.

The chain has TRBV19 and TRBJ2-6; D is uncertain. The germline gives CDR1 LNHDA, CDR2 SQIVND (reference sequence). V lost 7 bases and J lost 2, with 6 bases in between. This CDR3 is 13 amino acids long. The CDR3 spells CASTPPGANVLTF. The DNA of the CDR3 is TGTGCCAGTACCCCTCCTGGGGCCAACGTCCTGACTTTC.

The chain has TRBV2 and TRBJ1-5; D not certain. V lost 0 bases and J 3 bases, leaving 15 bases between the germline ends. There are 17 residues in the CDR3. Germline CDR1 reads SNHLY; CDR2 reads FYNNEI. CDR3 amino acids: CASSEALAGYFNQPQHF. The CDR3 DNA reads TGTGCCAGCAGTGAAGCGCTGGCAGGTTATTTCAATCAGCCCCAGCATTTT.

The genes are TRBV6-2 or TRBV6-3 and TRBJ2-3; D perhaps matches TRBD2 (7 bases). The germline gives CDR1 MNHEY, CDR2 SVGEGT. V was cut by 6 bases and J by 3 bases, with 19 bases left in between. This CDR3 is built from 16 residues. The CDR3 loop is CASSQQRGAGTDTQYF. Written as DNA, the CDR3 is TGTGCCAGCAGCCAACAACGGGGGGCGGGGACAGATACGCAGTATTTT.

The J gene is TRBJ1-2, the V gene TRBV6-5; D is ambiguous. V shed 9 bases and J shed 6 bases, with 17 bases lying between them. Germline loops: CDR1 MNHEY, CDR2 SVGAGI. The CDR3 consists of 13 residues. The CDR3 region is CASRGTALHGYTF. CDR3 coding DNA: TGTGCCAGTCGGGGTACTGCGCTTCATGGCTACACCTTC.

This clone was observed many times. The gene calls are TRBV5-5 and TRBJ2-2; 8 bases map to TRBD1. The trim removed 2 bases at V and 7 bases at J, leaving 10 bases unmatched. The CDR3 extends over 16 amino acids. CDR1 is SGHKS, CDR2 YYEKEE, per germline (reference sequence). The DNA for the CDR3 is TGTGCCAGCAGCTTTAAATCCCAGGGGGCGAGCGGGGAGCTGTTTTTT. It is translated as CASSFKSQGASGELFF.

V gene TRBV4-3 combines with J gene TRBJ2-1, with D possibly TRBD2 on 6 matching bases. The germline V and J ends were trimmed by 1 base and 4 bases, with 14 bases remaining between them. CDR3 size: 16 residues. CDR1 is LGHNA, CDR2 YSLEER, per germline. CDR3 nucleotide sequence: TGCGCCAGCAGCCAAGTTGGGCGGGGTGATTACAATGAGCAGTTCTTC. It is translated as CASSQVGRGDYNEQFF.

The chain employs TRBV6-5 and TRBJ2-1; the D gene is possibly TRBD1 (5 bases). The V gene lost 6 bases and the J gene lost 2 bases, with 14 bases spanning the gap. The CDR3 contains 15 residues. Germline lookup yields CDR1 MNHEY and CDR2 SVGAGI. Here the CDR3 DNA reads TGTGCCAGCAGACAGGAGCCCTACCCCTACAATGAGCAGTTCTTC. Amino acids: CASRQEPYPYNEQFF.

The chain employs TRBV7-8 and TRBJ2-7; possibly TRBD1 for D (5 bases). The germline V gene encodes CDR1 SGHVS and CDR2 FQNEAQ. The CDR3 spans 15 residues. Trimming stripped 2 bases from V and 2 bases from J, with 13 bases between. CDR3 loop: CASSLMAGQAYEQYF. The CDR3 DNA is TGTGCCAGCAGCTTAATGGCAGGGCAAGCCTACGAGCAGTACTTC.

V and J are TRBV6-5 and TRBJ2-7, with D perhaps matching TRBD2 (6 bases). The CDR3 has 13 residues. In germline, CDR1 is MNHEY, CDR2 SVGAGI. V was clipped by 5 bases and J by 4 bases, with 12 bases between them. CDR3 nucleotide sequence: TGTGCCAGCAGTCCCCCCGGAGGGTACGAGCAGTACTTC. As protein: CASSPPGGYEQYF.

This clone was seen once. The CDR3 protein is CSVVSTRSEQYF. The CDR3 nucleotides are TGCAGCGTCGTTTCGACAAGATCCGAGCAGTACTTC. V gene TRBV29-1 combines with J gene TRBJ2-7; D unclear. This CDR3 spans 12 amino acids. From germline, CDR1 is SQVTM and CDR2 ANQGSEA. Trimming stripped 6 bases from V and 6 bases from J, with 15 bases between.

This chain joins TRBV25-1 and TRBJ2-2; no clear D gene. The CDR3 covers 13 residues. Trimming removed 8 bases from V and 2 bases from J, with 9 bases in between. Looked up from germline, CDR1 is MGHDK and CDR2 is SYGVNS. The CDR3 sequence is CASQTTNTGELFF. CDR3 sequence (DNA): TGTGCCAGCCAGACAACCAACACCGGGGAGCTGTTTTTT.

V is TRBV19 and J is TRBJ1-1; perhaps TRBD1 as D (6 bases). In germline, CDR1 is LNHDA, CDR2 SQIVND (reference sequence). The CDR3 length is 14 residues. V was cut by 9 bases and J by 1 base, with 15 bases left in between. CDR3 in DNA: TGTGCCAGACCCAAGGACAGTCCGAACACTGAAGCTTTCTTT. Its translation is CARPKDSPNTEAFF.

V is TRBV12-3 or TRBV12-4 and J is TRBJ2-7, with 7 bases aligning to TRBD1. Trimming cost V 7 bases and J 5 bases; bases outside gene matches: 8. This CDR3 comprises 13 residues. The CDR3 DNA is TGTGCCAGCACCCAACAGGGGAGCCACGAGCAGTACTTC. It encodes CASTQQGSHEQYF.

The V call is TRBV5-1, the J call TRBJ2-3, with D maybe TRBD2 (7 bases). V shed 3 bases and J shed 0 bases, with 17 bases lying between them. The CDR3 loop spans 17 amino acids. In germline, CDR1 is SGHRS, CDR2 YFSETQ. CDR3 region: CASSWPPGGSSTDTQYF. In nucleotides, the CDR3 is TGCGCCAGCAGCTGGCCCCCGGGGGGCTCGAGCACAGATACGCAGTATTTT. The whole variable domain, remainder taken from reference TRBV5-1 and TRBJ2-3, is KAGVTQTPRYLIKTRGQQVTLSCSPISGHRSVSWYQQTPGQGLQFLFEYFSETQRNKGNFPGRFSGRQFSNSRSEMNVSTLELGDSALYLCASSWPPGGSSTDTQYFGPGTRLTVL.

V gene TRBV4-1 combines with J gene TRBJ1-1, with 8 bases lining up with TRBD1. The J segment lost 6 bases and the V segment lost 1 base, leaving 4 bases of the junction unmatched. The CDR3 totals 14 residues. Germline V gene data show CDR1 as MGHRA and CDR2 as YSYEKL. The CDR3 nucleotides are TGCGCCAGCAGCCAAGGGCTCAGGGGGCCTGAAGCTTTCTTT. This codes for CASSQGLRGPEAFF.

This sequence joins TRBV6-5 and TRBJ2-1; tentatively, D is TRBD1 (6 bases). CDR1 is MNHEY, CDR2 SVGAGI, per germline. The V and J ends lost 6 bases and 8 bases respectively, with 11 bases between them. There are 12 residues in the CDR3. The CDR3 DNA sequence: TGTGCCAGCAGCTTACAGGGTCATGAGCAGTTCTTC. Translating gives CASSLQGHEQFF.

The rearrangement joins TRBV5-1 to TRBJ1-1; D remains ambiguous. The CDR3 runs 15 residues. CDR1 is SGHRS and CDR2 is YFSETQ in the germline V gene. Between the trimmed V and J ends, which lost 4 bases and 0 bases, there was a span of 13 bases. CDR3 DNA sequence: TGCGCCAGCAGCCATGGGGAGGGAATGAACACTGAAGCTTTCTTT. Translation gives CASSHGEGMNTEAFF.

CDR3 in amino acids: CAILKGGDGANVLTF. The CDR3 DNA follows: TGTGCCATCCTCAAAGGGGGAGATGGGGCCAACGTCCTGACTTTC. This chain uses TRBV7-7 with TRBJ2-6, with a possible D match to TRBD1 (6 bases). The CDR3 covers 15 residues. Trimming removed 10 bases at V and 3 bases at J, with 16 bases between. Germline lookup yields CDR1 SSHAT and CDR2 FNYEAQ (reference sequence).

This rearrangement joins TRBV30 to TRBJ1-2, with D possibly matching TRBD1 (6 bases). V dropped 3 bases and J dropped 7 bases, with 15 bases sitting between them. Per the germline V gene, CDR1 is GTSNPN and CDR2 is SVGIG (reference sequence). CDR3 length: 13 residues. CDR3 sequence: CAWSKQGRRGYTF. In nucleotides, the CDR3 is TGTGCCTGGAGCAAACAGGGACGGCGTGGCTACACCTTC.

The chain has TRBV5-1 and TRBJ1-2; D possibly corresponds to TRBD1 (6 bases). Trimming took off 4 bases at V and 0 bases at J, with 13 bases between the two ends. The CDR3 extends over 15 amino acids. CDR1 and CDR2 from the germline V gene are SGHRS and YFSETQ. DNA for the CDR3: TGCGCCAGCAGCCCGGGACACCTCACTAACTATGGCTACACCTTC. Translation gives CASSPGHLTNYGYTF.

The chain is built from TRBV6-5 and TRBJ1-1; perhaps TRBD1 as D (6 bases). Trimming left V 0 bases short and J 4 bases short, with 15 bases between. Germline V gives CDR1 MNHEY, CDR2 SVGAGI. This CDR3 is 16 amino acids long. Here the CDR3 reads CASSYSQGSVSTEAFF. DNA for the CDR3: TGTGCCAGCAGTTACTCACAGGGATCGGTGAGCACTGAAGCTTTCTTT.